Shown below are 15 T cell receptor beta chains from a single sample sequenced in a study of T-cell reconstitution after alpha-beta-depleted transplantation in children. TCRbeta library construction was performed incorporating unique molecular identifiers. One entry per CDR3 protein results from TCRdb running MiXCR on the PCR reads. The sample lists approximately 650,000 distinct CDR3 sequences; around 13% were seen once. The sample here was PBMCs, taken before TCRalphabeta/CD19-depleted stem cell transplant. The receptor source for this set is a girl aged 2 to 10 with congenital amegakaryocytic thrombocytopenia, due to receive a stem cell transplant.

The chain links TRBV12-3 or TRBV12-4 to TRBJ2-7; D unresolved. This CDR3 is built from 13 residues. The ends were cut back, 4 bases at V and 2 bases at J, with 9 bases in the middle. Here the CDR3 DNA reads TGTGCCAGCAGTTCCCCGACGGCCTACGAGCAGTACTTC. Protein product: CASSSPTAYEQYF.

V is TRBV29-1 and J is TRBJ1-1, with a weak D call TRBD1 (5 bases). With 8 bases removed from V and 8 bases from J, the gap between germline ends came to 18 bases. Germline V gene data show CDR1 as SQVTM and CDR2 as ANQGSEA. The CDR3 totals 12 residues. CDR3 sequence (DNA): TGCAGCCCGAGGTTGGGGGTTGACGAAGCTTTCTTT. Translation: CSPRLGVDEAFF.

In its sample, this clonotype was seen many times. The J gene is TRBJ2-3, the V gene TRBV28; D is ambiguous. Germline values: CDR1 MDHEN, CDR2 SYDVKM. V shed 6 bases and J shed 9 bases, with 16 bases lying between them. The CDR3 is made up of 13 amino acids. CDR3 in amino acids: CASRPTNVLTQYF. The DNA of the CDR3 is TGTGCCAGCAGACCAACCAATGTTCTGACGCAGTATTTT.

J is TRBJ2-1 and V is TRBV29-1; D call uncertain. CDR1 SQVTM and CDR2 ANQGSEA come from the germline V gene. The length of the CDR3 is 12 residues. Trimming cost V 5 bases and J 9 bases, with 14 bases left between them. The CDR3 loop is CSVSVGPSEQFF. The CDR3 DNA follows: TGCAGCGTTTCGGTCGGGCCGAGTGAGCAGTTCTTC.

The chain couples TRBV21-1 to TRBJ1-2. TRBV21-1 is reported as a pseudogene. The CDR3 extends over 15 amino acids. The CDR3: CASSSPSLEDHGYTF. CDR3 nucleotide sequence: TGTGCCAGCAGCTCCCCCTCCCTCGAGGACCATGGCTACACCTTC.

This clonotype was seen at least ten times. This CDR3 reads CASSPLGGGAGELFF. CDR3 sequence (DNA): TGTGCCAGCAGCCCTCTCGGAGGGGGTGCCGGGGAGCTGTTTTTT. The chain couples TRBV12-3 or TRBV12-4 to TRBJ2-2, with D possibly called TRBD1 or TRBD2 (6 bases each). The CDR3 extends over 15 amino acids. V was pared by 6 bases and J by 6 bases, with 17 bases between.

This clonotype was picked up a small number of times. The CDR3: CASSQESGRGNEQFF. The CDR3 bases are TGTGCCAGCAGCCAAGAAAGCGGGAGGGGCAATGAGCAGTTCTTC. This chain joins TRBV4-2 and TRBJ2-1; 10 bases are a match to TRBD2. CDR1 and CDR2 from the germline V gene are LGHNA and YNFKEQ. With 0 bases clipped from V and 6 bases from J, the junction kept 2 bases outside the gene matches. This CDR3 has 15 residues.

This clonotype was recorded a few times. The V call is TRBV5-1, the J call TRBJ2-7; no reliable D call. Germline CDR1 reads SGHRS; CDR2 reads YFSETQ. V lost 6 bases and J lost 6, with 13 bases in between. This CDR3 contains 12 residues. As DNA, the CDR3 is TGCGCCAGCACCGCTCTGGGAAGCGAGCAGTACTTC. Amino acid sequence: CASTALGSEQYF.

This clonotype came up a few times. The chain is built from TRBV27 and TRBJ2-7; tentatively, D is TRBD2 (5 bases). Trimming shortened V by 4 bases and J by 4 bases, and 8 bases separated the two germline ends. Germline CDR1 MNHEY, CDR2 SMNVEV (reference sequence). The CDR3 length is 12 residues. The CDR3 DNA is TGTGCCAGCAGTTCGGGGTGGTACGAGCAGTACTTC. Its translation is CASSSGWYEQYF.

This clonotype was counted many times. This chain uses TRBV20-1 with TRBJ2-5, with D possibly being TRBD1 or TRBD2 (5 bases each). V dropped 3 bases and J dropped 4 bases, with 12 bases sitting between them. The CDR3 has 13 residues. Germline V lookup: CDR1 DFQATT, CDR2 SNEGSKA (reference sequence). CDR3 DNA sequence: TGCAGTGCTAGGGAGAGTGGGGGAGAGACCCAGTACTTC. It codes for CSARESGGETQYF.

This clonotype was detected ten times or more. This chain links TRBV5-1 with TRBJ2-2, with 7 bases matching TRBD2. The CDR3 totals 17 residues. Unmatched junction bases numbered 11, after V lost 0 bases and J lost 6 bases. Germline V gene data show CDR1 as SGHRS and CDR2 as YFSETQ. The chain's CDR3 is CASSLAESSGPPGELFF. The CDR3 region has the DNA TGCGCCAGCAGCTTGGCCGAGTCTAGCGGCCCTCCCGGGGAGCTGTTTTTT.

This clonotype was observed a few times. The rearrangement joins TRBV7-2 to TRBJ2-1; 12 bases map to TRBD2. V dropped 3 bases and J dropped 5; count of bases not matched to a gene: 5. Germline V CDR1 and CDR2: SGHTA, FQGNSA. The CDR3 consists of 16 residues. The CDR3 loop reads CASSFFRLAGDNEQFF. The CDR3 bases are TGTGCCAGCAGCTTCTTCAGACTAGCGGGGGACAATGAGCAGTTCTTC.

This chain uses TRBV12-3 or TRBV12-4 with TRBJ2-2; D perhaps matches TRBD2 (5 bases). The CDR3 consists of 16 residues. V was pared by 6 bases and J by 3 bases, with 17 bases between. CDR3 sequence (DNA): TGTGCCAGCAGCCTCAGGCTAGAGAGGGACACCGGGGAGCTGTTTTTT. This codes for CASSLRLERDTGELFF.

This clonotype was seen at least ten times. V and J are TRBV12-3 or TRBV12-4 and TRBJ2-2, with 7 bases that match TRBD2. Unmatched junction bases numbered 2, after V lost 8 bases and J lost 2 bases. The CDR3 has 13 residues. CDR3 loop: CASGLGNTGELFF. The CDR3 DNA reads TGTGCCAGCGGACTAGGAAACACCGGGGAGCTGTTTTTT.

This clonotype was recorded only once. This rearrangement joins TRBV20-1 to TRBJ2-7; 7 bases match TRBD1. CDR1 and CDR2 (germline): DFQATT, SNEGSKA (reference sequence). Trimming cost V 5 bases and J 6 bases; bases outside gene matches: 16. The CDR3 length is 15 residues. The CDR3 bases are TGCAGTGCTGGACAGGTTCTAGGTTCCTTGGGCGAGCAGTACTTC. Residues: CSAGQVLGSLGEQYF.